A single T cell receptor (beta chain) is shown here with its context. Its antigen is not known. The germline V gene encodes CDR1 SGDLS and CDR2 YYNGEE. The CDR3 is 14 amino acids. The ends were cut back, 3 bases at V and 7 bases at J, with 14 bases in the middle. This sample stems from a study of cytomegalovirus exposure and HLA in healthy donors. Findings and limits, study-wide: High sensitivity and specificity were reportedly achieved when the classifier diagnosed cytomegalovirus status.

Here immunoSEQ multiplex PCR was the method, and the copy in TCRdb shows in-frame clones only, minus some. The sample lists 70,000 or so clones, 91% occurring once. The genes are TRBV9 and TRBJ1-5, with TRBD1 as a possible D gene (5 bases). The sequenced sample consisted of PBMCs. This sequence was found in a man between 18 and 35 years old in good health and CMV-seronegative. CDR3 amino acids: CASSEGGGNQPQHF. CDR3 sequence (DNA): TGTGCCAGCAGCGAAGGCGGGGGGAACCAGCCCCAGCATTTT.